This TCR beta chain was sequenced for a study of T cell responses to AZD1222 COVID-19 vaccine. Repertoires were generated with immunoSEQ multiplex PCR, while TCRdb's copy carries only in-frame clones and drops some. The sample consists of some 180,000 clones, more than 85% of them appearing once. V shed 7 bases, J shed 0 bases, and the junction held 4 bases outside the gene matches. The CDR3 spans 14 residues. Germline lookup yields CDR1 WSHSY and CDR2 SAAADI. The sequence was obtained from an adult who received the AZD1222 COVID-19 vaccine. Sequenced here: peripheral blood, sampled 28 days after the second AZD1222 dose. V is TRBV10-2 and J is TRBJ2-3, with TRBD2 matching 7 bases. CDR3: CASMPGGSTDTQYF. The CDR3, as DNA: TGCGCCAGCATGCCCGGGGGGAGCACAGATACGCAGTATTTT.